The TCR beta chain described here comes from a study of blood T cell repertoires in COVID-19. Looking at the study overall: Whether acute or convalescent, the COVID-19 samples came from the United States, Italy and Spain.

Those who participated ranged in age from roughly 18 to 89 years and resided in 20 to 25 US areas. V lost 5 bases and J lost 5; bases outside the gene matches: 7. CDR3 length: 16 residues. CDR1 is MNHEY and CDR2 is SMNVEV in the germline V gene (reference sequence). Source study methods: Reference gene primer amplification gave estimated nucleated cell counts. The data were produced by immunoSEQ multiplex PCR, yet TCRdb's version contains in-frame clones alone and is incomplete. V, J and clone size are taken as reported in that table, and D and trimming were inferred from the DNA itself. The data show around 250,000 clones, approximately 90% seen once.

Sequencing was done on a sample of PBMCs or T cells enriched from blood (not recorded which). The clonotype comes from a man aged 35-49 years who had been exposed to COVID-19. V and J are TRBV27 and TRBJ1-5; 12 positions match TRBD1. The CDR3 spells CASSPRDRGLDQPQHF. As DNA, the CDR3 is TGTGCCAGCAGTCCCCGGGACAGGGGGCTGGATCAGCCCCAGCATTTT.